The entry below gives a single TCR beta chain sequence along with its context. The sample belongs to a study of cytomegalovirus exposure and HLA in healthy donors. CDR1 is MDHEN and CDR2 is SYDVKM in the germline V gene. V was shortened by 2 bases and J by 8 bases, with 15 bases between the two germline ends. The CDR3 extends over 15 amino acids. The PCR contained 60 Vbeta and 13 Jbeta primers. Measured with immunoSEQ multiplex PCR; TCRdb has only the in-frame clones, and not every one. The sample spans about 39,000 clones; the ten largest clones claim over 3.5%. What was sequenced was PBMCs. The genes are TRBV28 and TRBJ1-4; maybe TRBD1 (5 bases). The source of this sequence is a male donor in good health and CMV-seronegative. The CDR3 sequence: CASSLISRGREKLFF. CDR3 in DNA: TGTGCCAGCAGTTTAATTTCGCGGGGGAGGGAAAAACTGTTTTTT.